This paragraph reports one T cell receptor (beta chain). These data originate in a study of blood T cell repertoires in COVID-19. The wider study: Donors in the United States, Italy and Spain gave samples during acute or convalescent COVID-19. PBMCs, B-cell-depleted T cells, or T cells were the source of the cDNA or gDNA that made up the material.

How the authors handled the data: How many nucleated cells were present was estimated from reference gene primer amplification. The method was immunoSEQ multiplex PCR; TCRdb's version includes in-frame clones alone and lacks a portion of them. That table supplies the V and J calls and clone size; D and trimming were determined from the DNA. This sample has some 250,000 clones; approximately 81% occur once, and the top ten carry roughly 2.9%. Trimming removed 3 bases from V and 0 bases from J; junction bases left unmatched: 8. Germline assignment: CDR1 ENHRY and CDR2 SYGVKD. CDR3 length: 17 amino acids.

The sequence came from a woman aged 60-70 years with active or convalescent COVID-19. The sample taken for sequencing was peripheral blood. This chain uses TRBV10-3 with TRBJ2-1; 7 positions agree with TRBD2. CDR3 region: CAISDLDTGGSYNEQFF. The CDR3 DNA sequence: TGTGCCATCAGTGATTTAGACACGGGAGGCTCCTACAATGAGCAGTTCTTC.